This TCR beta chain was documented in a study of shared T cell receptors in the human thymus. Looked up from germline, CDR1 is SGDLS and CDR2 is YYNGEE. The CDR3 consists of 15 residues. The germline V and J ends were trimmed by 0 bases and 6 bases, with 10 bases remaining between them. TCRdb's table, derived via immunoSEQ multiplex PCR, lists solely in-frame clones and lacks some. The table includes 600,000 to 900,000 clones, roughly 88% detected once. The data also belong to a second study, concerning human thymus T cells. This second report adds: Having surgery to correct congenital heart defects, healthy Finnish infants acted as the donors. Corrective heart surgery yielded the resections from which the thymus tissue came.

Material for sequencing was thymocytes. The chain combines TRBV9 with TRBJ1-6, with a tentative D call TRBD1 (6 bases). This receptor was identified in a girl in the first two years of life with a congenital heart defect. Here the CDR3 DNA reads TGTGCCAGCAGCGTAGTACCAGGGGCTAATTCACCCCTCCACTTT. As protein: CASSVVPGANSPLHF.